This is a list of T cell receptor beta chains from one sample in a study of cytomegalovirus exposure and HLA in healthy donors. The data were produced by immunoSEQ multiplex PCR, yet TCRdb's version contains in-frame clones alone and is incomplete. The sample yields 90,000 to 110,000 clones, more than 60% seen once. Sequencing was done on a sample of PBMCs. The receptors originated from a man aged 30 to 39 in good health and CMV-seronegative. The CDR3 runs from the conserved cysteine through the conserved F or W. The D gene is left open where the match is weak. Size values are once, few and many counts, or a class for expanded clones, and some rows have none.

abundance: .; v_gene: TRBV19; j_gene: TRBJ1-1; d_gene: .; CDR3aa: CASLNRQGLTGAEAFF; CDR3nt: TGTGCCAGCCTCAACCGGCAGGGTTTGACTGGAGCTGAAGCTTTCTTT
abundance: once; v_gene: TRBV19; j_gene: TRBJ2-7; d_gene: TRBD2; CDR3aa: CATERRRAGGLNEQYF; CDR3nt: TGTGCCACCGAGAGGAGACGAGCGGGAGGCCTCAACGAGCAGTACTTC
abundance: .; v_gene: TRBV29-1; j_gene: TRBJ2-7; d_gene: TRBD2; CDR3aa: CSVEGTSGGSVEQYF; CDR3nt: TGCAGCGTTGAAGGGACTAGCGGGGGGTCGGTCGAGCAGTACTTC
abundance: .; v_gene: TRBV6-1; j_gene: TRBJ1-3; d_gene: .; CDR3aa: CASQQVRDSGNTIYF; CDR3nt: TGTGCCAGCCAACAGGTTAGGGACTCTGGAAACACCATATATTTT
abundance: .; v_gene: TRBV7-8; j_gene: TRBJ1-1; d_gene: .; CDR3aa: CASSLDSYNTEAFF; CDR3nt: TGTGCCAGCAGCTTAGACAGCTACAACACTGAAGCTTTCTTT
abundance: .; v_gene: TRBV29-1; j_gene: TRBJ1-2; d_gene: .; CDR3aa: CSAGSGGRLGYTF; CDR3nt: TGCAGCGCTGGGTCGGGGGGGCGACTTGGCTACACCTTC
abundance: .; v_gene: TRBV13; j_gene: TRBJ1-2; d_gene: .; CDR3aa: CASSLESSYGYTF; CDR3nt: TGTGCCAGCAGCTTAGAGAGTTCCTATGGCTACACCTTC
abundance: once; v_gene: TRBV6-6; j_gene: TRBJ2-2; d_gene: TRBD2; CDR3aa: CASTTSGVNTGELFF; CDR3nt: TGTGCCAGCACAACTAGCGGAGTGAACACCGGGGAGCTGTTTTTT
abundance: once; v_gene: TRBV7-9; j_gene: TRBJ1-1; d_gene: TRBD1; CDR3aa: CASRSGTGTLTEAFF; CDR3nt: TGTGCCAGCAGGTCCGGGACAGGGACATTAACTGAAGCTTTCTTT
abundance: .; v_gene: TRBV28; j_gene: TRBJ2-1; d_gene: TRBD1; CDR3aa: CASSSSGTGDQEKQFF; CDR3nt: TGTGCCAGCAGTTCCTCGGGGACAGGGGACCAAGAAAAGCAGTTCTTC
abundance: .; v_gene: TRBV6-5; j_gene: TRBJ2-1; d_gene: TRBD1; CDR3aa: CATFEGQGTGEQFF; CDR3nt: TGTGCCACCTTTGAGGGACAGGGAACCGGTGAGCAGTTCTTC